The source of this T cell receptor beta chain is a study of blood T cell repertoires in COVID-19. As for the study in general: The study drew acute and convalescent COVID-19 samples from the United States, Italy and Spain. From T cells, B-cell-depleted T cells, or PBMCs came the material, which was cDNA or gDNA.

As originally analysed: The assay estimated nucleated cells by amplifying reference gene primers. The table came from immunoSEQ multiplex PCR; TCRdb's copy has only in-frame clones and leaves some out. V and J calls and clone size follow that table, whereas D and trimming were derived from the DNA. This sample carries about 100,000 clones, 70% to 80% of them seen once, and the ten largest clones take around a third. The TCR sequence derives from a man aged 65 to 79 with active or convalescent COVID-19. Sequenced input: peripheral blood.

The CDR3 region is CASDPGGSSYEQYF. The CDR3, as DNA: TGTGCCAGCGATCCGGGAGGAAGCTCCTACGAGCAGTACTTC. The J gene is TRBJ2-7, the V gene TRBV6-5, with 7 bases matching TRBD2. V lost 8 bases and J lost 0; bases outside the gene matches: 7. The CDR3 consists of 14 residues. The germline gives CDR1 MNHEY, CDR2 SVGAGI.